This entry lists 6 T cell receptor beta chains sequenced from one sample in a study of cytotoxic CD8 clonotypes in ibrutinib-treated CLL. Clones were sequenced by immunoSEQ multiplex PCR, and TCRdb holds only the in-frame ones, with some missing. There are 35,000 to 50,000 clones in the sample; almost 70% occur only once, and 13% lies in the top ten. Source: PBMCs, taken after 12 months of ibrutinib treatment. The receptor source for this set is a human donor with chronic lymphocytic leukemia.

J is TRBJ2-1 and V is TRBV15, with no clear D. Trimming left V 0 bases short and J 7 bases short, with 13 bases between. CDR1 is LNHNV and CDR2 is YYDKDF in the germline V gene (reference sequence). The CDR3 extends over 15 amino acids. CDR3 protein: CATSRDRVGSNEQFF. The DNA of the CDR3 is TGTGCCACCAGCAGAGATAGAGTAGGGTCGAATGAGCAGTTCTTC.

The chain is built from TRBV15 and TRBJ2-6; D unclear. CDR1 is LNHNV and CDR2 is YYDKDF in the germline V gene (reference sequence). Trimming cost V 4 bases and J 2 bases, with 12 bases left between them. The CDR3 totals 16 residues. The CDR3 sequence is CATSINLGPGANVLTF. The CDR3 coding sequence is TGTGCCACCAGCATCAACCTCGGCCCTGGGGCCAACGTCCTGACTTTC. Complete variable domain (other parts from reference TRBV15 and TRBJ2-6): DAMVIQNPRYQVTQFGKPVTLSCSQTLNHNVMYWYQQKSSQAPKLLFHYYDKDFNNEADTPDNFQSRRPNTSFCFLDIRSPGLGDTAMYLCATSINLGPGANVLTFGAGSRLTVL.

The genes are TRBV9 and TRBJ1-3; D call uncertain. This CDR3 contains 16 residues. Germline values: CDR1 SGDLS, CDR2 YYNGEE. V lost 0 bases, J lost 0 bases, and 10 bases lay in between. CDR3 coding DNA: TGTGCCAGCAGCGTAGGTCCGGGTAACTCTGGAAACACCATATATTTT. Translation gives CASSVGPGNSGNTIYF.

By share, this clone ranks as medium-sized. This chain connects TRBV4-1 to TRBJ2-2; 8 bases fit TRBD1. Germline loops: CDR1 MGHRA, CDR2 YSYEKL. Germline trimming cut 3 bases from V and 7 bases from J; bases unmatched to any gene: 7. This CDR3 spans 15 amino acids. The CDR3 region has the DNA TGCGCCAGCAGCCATGTGACAGGGGCGGTCGGGGAGCTGTTTTTT. Its translation is CASSHVTGAVGELFF.

This clone was seen a handful of times. The chain couples TRBV6-4 to TRBJ2-1, with 10 bases that match TRBD2. With 0 bases clipped from V and 15 bases from J, the junction kept 8 bases outside the gene matches. The CDR3 runs to 14 residues. Germline V gene lookup returns CDR1 MRHNA and CDR2 SNTAGT. As DNA, the CDR3 is TGTGCCAGCAGTGACTCCTCTGGTAGCGGGAGGCTGTTCTTC. It yields the protein CASSDSSGSGRLFF.

The table lists this clone with a few counts. V usage is TRBV10-1 and J usage is TRBJ1-2; 8 bases map to TRBD1. The CDR3 is made up of 13 amino acids. J gave up 7 bases and V 6 bases, and 7 bases lay outside the gene matches. Looked up from germline, CDR1 is WNHNN and CDR2 is SYGVQD (reference sequence). The CDR3 spells CASRSGGAAGYTF. The CDR3 DNA follows: TGCGCCAGCAGATCAGGGGGCGCAGCTGGCTACACCTTC.